What follows describes a single TCR beta chain. The record originates from a study of blood T cell repertoires in COVID-19. The table came from immunoSEQ multiplex PCR; TCRdb's copy has only in-frame clones and leaves some out. The sample holds around 250,000 clones, 85% to 90% seen once. Participants had their cohort set by participant-reported clinical history. Cohort 3 recovery required two negative PCRs, clearance, or symptom resolution. The germline gives CDR1 MNHEY, CDR2 SVGAGI. The V end was cut by 10 bases, the J end by 0 bases, with 12 bases between. The CDR3 is 13 amino acids. Sequenced input: PBMCs or T cells enriched from blood (not recorded which). The rearrangement links TRBV6-5 to TRBJ1-2; no clear D. This receptor was obtained from a woman aged 50 to 60 who had recovered from COVID-19. CDR3 sequence (DNA): TGTGCCACCGACATATTTTCTAACTATGGCTACACCTTC. Translating it yields CATDIFSNYGYTF.